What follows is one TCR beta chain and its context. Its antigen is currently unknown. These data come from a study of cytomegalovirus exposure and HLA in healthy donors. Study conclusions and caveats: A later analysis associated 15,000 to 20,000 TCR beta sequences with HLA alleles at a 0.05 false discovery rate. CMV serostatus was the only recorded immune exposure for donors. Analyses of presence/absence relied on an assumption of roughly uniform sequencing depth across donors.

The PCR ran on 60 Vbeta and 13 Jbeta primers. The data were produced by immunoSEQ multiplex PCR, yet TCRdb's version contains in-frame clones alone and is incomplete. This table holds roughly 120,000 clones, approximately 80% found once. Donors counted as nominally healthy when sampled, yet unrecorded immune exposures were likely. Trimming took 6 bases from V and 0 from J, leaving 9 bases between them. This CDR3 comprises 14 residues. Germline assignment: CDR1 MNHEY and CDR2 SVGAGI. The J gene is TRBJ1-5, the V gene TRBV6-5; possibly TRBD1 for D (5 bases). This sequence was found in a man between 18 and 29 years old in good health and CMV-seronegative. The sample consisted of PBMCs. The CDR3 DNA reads TGTGCCAGCAGGACAGACAATAGCAATCAGCCCCAGCATTTT. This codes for CASRTDNSNQPQHF.